This T cell receptor beta chain was observed in a study of blood T cell repertoires in COVID-19. Study processing details: Quantification of nucleated cells was approximated via reference gene primer amplification. Profiled with immunoSEQ multiplex PCR; TCRdb holds only in-frame clones, not every one. V, J and clone size were drawn from that table, and D and trimming were deduced from the DNA. Among 140,000 to 150,000 clones listed, 75% to 90% were seen once. The length of the CDR3 is 14 residues. V lost 4 bases, J lost 7 bases, and 17 bases lay in between. The germline V gene has CDR1 SGDLS and CDR2 YYNGEE.

The clonotype was recovered from a middle-aged man who had recovered from COVID-19. The sequenced material came from PBMCs or T cells enriched from blood (not recorded which). The rearrangement links TRBV9 to TRBJ1-2, with TRBD1 as a possible D gene (5 bases). The CDR3 sequence is CASSSTGGSAGYTF. In DNA form, the CDR3 reads TGTGCCAGCAGCTCAACGGGGGGTTCGGCTGGCTACACCTTC.